This is a list of T cell receptor beta chains from one sample in a study of blood T cell repertoires in COVID-19. Clones were sequenced by immunoSEQ multiplex PCR, and TCRdb holds only the in-frame ones, with some missing. Of over 85,000 clones in the sample, 85% are singletons; the top ten hold about two fifths. Sequenced input: peripheral blood. The receptors here all came from a man at least 80 years old with acute or convalescent COVID-19. Each CDR3 is given with its conserved first and last residue. The D gene is left open where the match is weak. Clone size appears in some rows only: once, few, many, or a class for an expanded clone.

TRBV5-1	NA	13	TRBJ1-6	NA	CASSLLDNSPLHF	TGCGCCAGCAGCTTGCTCGATAATTCACCCCTCCACTTT
TRBV4-3	NA	14	TRBJ1-3	NA	CASSQSYKGNTIYF	TGCGCCAGCAGCCAATCTTACAAGGGAAACACCATATATTTT
TRBV19	once	18	TRBJ1-2	TRBD1	CASSINRPGGSGNYGYTF	TGTGCCAGTAGTATCAATCGGCCAGGGGGATCGGGTAACTATGGCTACACCTTC
TRBV28	once	12	TRBJ2-2	NA	CASIRATGELFF	TGTGCCAGCATCAGGGCCACCGGGGAGCTGTTTTTT
TRBV7-2	NA	14	TRBJ1-4	NA	CASSRGGISEKLFF	TGTGCCAGCAGTCGGGGGGGGATATCTGAAAAACTGTTTTTT
TRBV5-6	NA	12	TRBJ1-2	NA	CASSTPGYGYTF	TGTGCCAGCAGCACGCCCGGCTATGGCTACACCTTC
TRBV30	NA	13	TRBJ1-5	NA	CAWAYKSNQPQHF	TGTGCCTGGGCATACAAGAGCAATCAGCCCCAGCATTTT
TRBV9	few	14	TRBJ1-4	NA	CASSVGGFNEKLFF	TGTGCCAGCAGCGTAGGAGGGTTTAATGAAAAACTGTTTTTT
TRBV7-7	few	16	TRBJ1-4	TRBD1	CASSQGDRVGIEKLFF	TGTGCTAGCAGCCAAGGGGACAGAGTGGGGATCGAAAAACTGTTTTTT
TRBV29-1	NA	14	TRBJ2-3	TRBD1	CSVRKQGVGDTQYF	TGCAGCGTGAGAAAACAGGGGGTCGGGGATACGCAGTATTTT
TRBV10-2	NA	14	TRBJ1-3	TRBD1	CGSTGASSGNTIYF	TGCGGTTCAACAGGGGCGAGCTCTGGAAACACCATATATTTT
TRBV19	NA	15	TRBJ2-1	TRBD2	CASATSGRGYNEQFF	TGTGCCAGTGCTACTAGCGGGAGGGGCTACAATGAGCAGTTCTTC
TRBV11-2	NA	15	TRBJ1-2	TRBD1	CASSEQSGTGIGYTF	TGTGCCAGCAGCGAACAAAGCGGGACAGGGATTGGCTACACCTTC
TRBV6-1	NA	15	TRBJ1-5	NA	CASSEDWGRNQPQHF	TGTGCCAGCAGTGAAGATTGGGGGCGAAATCAGCCCCAGCATTTT
TRBV25-1	once	14	TRBJ1-3	NA	CASRQDSPGNTIYF	TGTGCCAGCAGGCAGGACTCTCCTGGAAACACCATATATTTT
TRBV7-2	NA	16	TRBJ2-7	TRBD2	CASSLSGTSGSYEQYF	TGTGCCAGCAGCTTAAGCGGGACTAGCGGCTCCTACGAGCAGTACTTC
TRBV29-1	NA	13	TRBJ1-1	NA	CSVNRDWDTEAFF	TGCAGCGTAAACAGGGATTGGGACACTGAAGCTTTCTTT
TRBV7-2	NA	17	TRBJ1-1	TRBD1	CASRLNTGTGRNTEAFF	TGTGCCAGCAGGCTAAACACCGGGACAGGGAGGAACACTGAAGCTTTCTTT
TRBV9	NA	16	TRBJ1-2	TRBD1	CASSVGAGGFSYGYTF	TGTGCCAGCAGCGTAGGAGCAGGGGGCTTCAGCTATGGCTACACCTTC